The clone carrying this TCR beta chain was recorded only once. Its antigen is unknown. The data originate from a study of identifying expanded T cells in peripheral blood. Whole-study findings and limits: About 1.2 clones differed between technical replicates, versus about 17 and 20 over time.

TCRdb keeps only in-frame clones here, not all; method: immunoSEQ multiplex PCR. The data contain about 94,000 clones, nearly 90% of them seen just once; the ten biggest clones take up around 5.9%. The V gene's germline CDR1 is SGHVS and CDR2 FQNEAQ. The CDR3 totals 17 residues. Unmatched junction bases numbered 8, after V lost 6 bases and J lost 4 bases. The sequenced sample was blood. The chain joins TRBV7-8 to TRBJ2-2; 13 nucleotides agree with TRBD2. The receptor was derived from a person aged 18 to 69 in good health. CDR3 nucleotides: TGTGCCAGCAGACCCGGACTAGCGGGGGACAGCACCGGGGAGCTGTTTTTT. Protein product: CASRPGLAGDSTGELFF.